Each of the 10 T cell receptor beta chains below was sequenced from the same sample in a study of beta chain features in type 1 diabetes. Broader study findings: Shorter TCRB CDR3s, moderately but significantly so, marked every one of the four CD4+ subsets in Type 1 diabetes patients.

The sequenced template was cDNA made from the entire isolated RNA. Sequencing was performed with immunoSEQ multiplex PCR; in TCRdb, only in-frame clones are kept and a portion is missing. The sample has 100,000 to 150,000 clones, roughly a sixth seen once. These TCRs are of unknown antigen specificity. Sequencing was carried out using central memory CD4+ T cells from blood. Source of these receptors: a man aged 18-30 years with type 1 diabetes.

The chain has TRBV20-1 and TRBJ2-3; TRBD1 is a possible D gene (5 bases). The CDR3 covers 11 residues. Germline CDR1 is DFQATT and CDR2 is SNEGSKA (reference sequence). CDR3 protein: CSPRVTDTQYF. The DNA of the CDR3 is TGCAGCCCCAGGGTTACAGATACGCAGTATTTT.

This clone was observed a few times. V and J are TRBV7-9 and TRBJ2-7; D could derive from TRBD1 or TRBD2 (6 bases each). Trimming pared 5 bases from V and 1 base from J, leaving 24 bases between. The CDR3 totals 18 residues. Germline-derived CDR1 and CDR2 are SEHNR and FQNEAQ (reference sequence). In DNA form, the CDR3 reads TGTGCCAGCAGCCAATCCTATTCCTCGGGGGCTATATCCTACGAGCAGTACTTC. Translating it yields CASSQSYSSGAISYEQYF.

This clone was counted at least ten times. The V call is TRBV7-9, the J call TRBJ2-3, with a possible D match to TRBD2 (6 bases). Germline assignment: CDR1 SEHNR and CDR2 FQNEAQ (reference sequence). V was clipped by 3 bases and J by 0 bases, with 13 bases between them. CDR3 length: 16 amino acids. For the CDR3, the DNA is TGTGCCAGCAGCTTCTACGCCGGGACTAGCACAGATACGCAGTATTTT. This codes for CASSFYAGTSTDTQYF.

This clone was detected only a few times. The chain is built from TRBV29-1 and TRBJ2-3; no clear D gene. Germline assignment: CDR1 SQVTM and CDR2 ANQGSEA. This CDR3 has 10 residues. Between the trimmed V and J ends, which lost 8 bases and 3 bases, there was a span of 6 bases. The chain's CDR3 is CSYYTDTQYF. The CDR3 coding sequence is TGCAGCTATTATACAGATACGCAGTATTTT.

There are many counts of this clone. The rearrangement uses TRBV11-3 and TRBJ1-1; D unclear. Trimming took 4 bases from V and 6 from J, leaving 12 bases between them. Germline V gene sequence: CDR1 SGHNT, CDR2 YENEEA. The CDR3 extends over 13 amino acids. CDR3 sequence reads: CASSSPRDAEAFF. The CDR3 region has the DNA TGTGCCAGCAGCTCCCCGCGAGATGCTGAAGCTTTCTTT.

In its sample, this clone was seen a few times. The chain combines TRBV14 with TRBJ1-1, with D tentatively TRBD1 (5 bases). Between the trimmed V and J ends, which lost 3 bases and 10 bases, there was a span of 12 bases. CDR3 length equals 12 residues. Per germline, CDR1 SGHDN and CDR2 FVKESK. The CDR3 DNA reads TGTGCCAGCAGCCACGCACAGGCTGCAGCTTTCTTT. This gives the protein CASSHAQAAAFF.

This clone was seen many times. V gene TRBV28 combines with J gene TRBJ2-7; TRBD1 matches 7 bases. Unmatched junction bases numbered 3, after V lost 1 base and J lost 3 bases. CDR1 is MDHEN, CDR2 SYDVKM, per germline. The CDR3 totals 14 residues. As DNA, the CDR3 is TGTGCCAGCAGTTTATTCACAGGGGTCTACGAGCAGTACTTC. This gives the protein CASSLFTGVYEQYF.

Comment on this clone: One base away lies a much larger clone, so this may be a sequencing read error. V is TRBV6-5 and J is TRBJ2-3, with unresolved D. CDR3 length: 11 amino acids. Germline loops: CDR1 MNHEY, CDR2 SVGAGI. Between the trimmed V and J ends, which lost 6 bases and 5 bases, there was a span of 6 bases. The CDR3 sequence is CASRLGDTQYF. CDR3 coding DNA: TGTGCCAGCAGGTTGGGAGATACGCAGTATTTT.

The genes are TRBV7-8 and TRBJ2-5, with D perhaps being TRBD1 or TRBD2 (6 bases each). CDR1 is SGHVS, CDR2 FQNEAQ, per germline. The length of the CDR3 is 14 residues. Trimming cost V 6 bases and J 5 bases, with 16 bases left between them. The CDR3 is CASRVGGDRETQYF. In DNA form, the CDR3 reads TGTGCCAGCAGAGTGGGGGGCGATCGGGAGACCCAGTACTTC.

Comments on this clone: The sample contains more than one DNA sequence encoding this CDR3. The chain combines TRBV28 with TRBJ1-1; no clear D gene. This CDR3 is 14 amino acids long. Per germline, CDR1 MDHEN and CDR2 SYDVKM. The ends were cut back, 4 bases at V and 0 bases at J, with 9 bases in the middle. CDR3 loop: CASSSPSLNTEAFF. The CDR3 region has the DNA TGTGCCAGCAGTTCGCCGAGTCTGAACACTGAAGCTTTCTTT.